One sample yielded the 14 T cell receptor beta chains listed below, sequenced in a study of shared clonotypes between healthy human individuals. Some clones are missing from TCRdb's copy, which holds only in-frame ones; the method was immunoSEQ multiplex PCR. The sample yields over a million clones, 70% to 80% seen once. Sequenced: memory CD4+ T cells sorted from blood. Described subset: CD45RA-negative fraction. The origin of the receptors is a man younger than 35 in good health.

The rearrangement uses TRBV30 and TRBJ1-2, with D tentatively TRBD1 (6 bases). This CDR3 has 14 residues. Germline CDR1 is GTSNPN and CDR2 is SVGIG (reference sequence). Deletions cut 0 bases from V and 12 bases from J, with 20 bases between. CDR3 nucleotides: TGTGCCTGGAGTGTTTTAGGGCAGGGGCCCACGGACACCTTC. Its protein product is CAWSVLGQGPTDTF.

In the case of this clone: The likely explanation is a read error, given a far larger clone one base away. V usage is TRBV7-3 and J usage is TRBJ1-1; the D gene is possibly TRBD1 (6 bases). CDR1 and CDR2 from the germline V gene are SGHTA and FQGTGA. The germline V and J ends were trimmed by 5 bases and 1 base, with 8 bases remaining between them. CDR3 size: 13 residues. The CDR3 reads CASSQGQNTEAFF. The CDR3 DNA sequence: TGTGCCAGCAGCCAGGGACAGAACACTGAAGCTTTCTTT. Complete variable domain (other parts from reference TRBV7-3 and TRBJ1-1): GAGVSQTPSNKVTEKGKYVELRCDPISGHTALYWYRQSLGQGPEFLIYFQGTGAADDSGLPNDRFFAVRPEGSVSTLKIQRTERGDSAVYLCASSQGQNTEAFFGQGTRLTVV.

The chain is built from TRBV7-2 and TRBJ2-3; D is undetermined. From germline, CDR1 is SGHTA and CDR2 FQGNSA. V lost 1 base and J 3 bases, leaving 11 bases between the germline ends. The CDR3 consists of 15 residues. CDR3 protein: CASSLGKPRTDTQYF. As DNA, the CDR3 is TGTGCCAGCAGCTTAGGAAAGCCACGAACAGATACGCAGTATTTT.

The V and J genes are TRBV5-1 and TRBJ1-1; TRBD1 is a possible D gene (6 bases). Germline values: CDR1 SGHRS, CDR2 YFSETQ. The CDR3 runs to 15 residues. V gave up 4 bases and J gave up 4 bases, with 17 bases separating them. The CDR3 coding sequence is TGCGCCAGCAGCACTGAGGGGGGTTCGGTCACTGAAGCTTTCTTT. Translation: CASSTEGGSVTEAFF. Combining the CDR3 with reference TRBV5-1 and TRBJ1-1 gives the whole variable domain KAGVTQTPRYLIKTRGQQVTLSCSPISGHRSVSWYQQTPGQGLQFLFEYFSETQRNKGNFPGRFSGRQFSNSRSEMNVSTLELGDSALYLCASSTEGGSVTEAFFGQGTRLTVV.

There are a few counts of this clone. The sample holds other DNA sequences that translate to the same CDR3. This chain links TRBV2 with TRBJ1-5; D is unresolved. V was clipped by 2 bases and J by 5 bases, with 7 bases between them. Per germline, CDR1 SNHLY and CDR2 FYNNEI. The CDR3 spans 13 residues. CDR3 amino acids: CASSENGYQPQHF. DNA for the CDR3: TGTGCCAGCAGTGAAAATGGTTATCAGCCCCAGCATTTT.

V is TRBV14 and J is TRBJ2-1; D is unclear. This CDR3 is built from 14 residues. The V end was cut by 4 bases, the J end by 4 bases, with 11 bases between. The germline gives CDR1 SGHDN, CDR2 FVKESK. The CDR3 reads CASSRLENYNEQFF. The DNA of the CDR3 is TGTGCCAGCAGCCGGCTAGAGAATTACAATGAGCAGTTCTTC.

The V call is TRBV11-2, the J call TRBJ2-1, with a possible D match to TRBD2 (6 bases). The CDR3 contains 16 residues. Germline V gene sequence: CDR1 SGHAT, CDR2 FQNNGV. V dropped 0 bases and J dropped 5 bases, with 14 bases sitting between them. CDR3 residues: CASSLEDRGTNNEQFF. CDR3 coding DNA: TGTGCCAGCAGCTTAGAGGATCGGGGGACCAACAATGAGCAGTTCTTC.

The rearrangement links TRBV11-2 to TRBJ2-5; D may be TRBD1 (6 bases). V was cut by 5 bases and J by 7 bases, with 17 bases left in between. Germline V gene sequence: CDR1 SGHAT, CDR2 FQNNGV. This CDR3 is 14 amino acids long. CDR3 amino acids: CASSRPGQSGTQYF. DNA of the CDR3: TGTGCCAGCAGCCGCCCGGGACAATCAGGGACCCAGTACTTC.

V usage is TRBV14 and J usage is TRBJ1-1; D not certain. CDR1 is SGHDN and CDR2 is FVKESK in the germline V gene. The CDR3 spans 14 residues. The germline V and J ends were trimmed by 5 bases and 0 bases, with 10 bases remaining between them. CDR3 in DNA: TGTGCCAGCAGCTACGCTCATTTGAACACTGAAGCTTTCTTT. Protein: CASSYAHLNTEAFF.

About this clone: This CDR3 is also generated by other DNA sequences in the sample. The chain is built from TRBV29-1 and TRBJ2-5; D is unclear. CDR3 size: 10 residues. Trimming stripped 4 bases from V and 3 bases from J, with 3 bases between. Per germline, CDR1 SQVTM and CDR2 ANQGSEA. The CDR3 protein is CSVGEETQYF. DNA for the CDR3: TGCAGCGTTGGAGAAGAGACCCAGTACTTC.

This clone was seen a handful of times. The gene calls are TRBV5-1 and TRBJ2-3; maybe TRBD2 (6 bases). The CDR3 totals 15 residues. The V and J ends lost 0 bases and 1 base respectively, with 9 bases between them. Germline CDR1 and CDR2: SGHRS and YFSETQ. The CDR3 here is CASSLEDYRTDTQYF. DNA of the CDR3: TGCGCCAGCAGCTTGGAGGACTACCGCACAGATACGCAGTATTTT.

This sequence joins TRBV5-8 and TRBJ1-3, with 8 bases lining up with TRBD1. The CDR3 is 15 amino acids. Germline values: CDR1 SGHTS, CDR2 YDEGEE. V trimming: 0 bases; J trimming: 4 bases; junction bases outside the gene matches: 3. The CDR3 bases are TGTGCCAGCAGCTTGGGCAGGGGGCGAGGAAACACCATATATTTT. Translation gives CASSLGRGRGNTIYF.

This chain uses TRBV19 with TRBJ2-6; a possible D gene is TRBD2 (6 bases). This CDR3 is 16 amino acids long. Trimming took 6 bases from V and 3 from J, leaving 15 bases between them. Germline V gene sequence: CDR1 LNHDA, CDR2 SQIVND (reference sequence). Here the CDR3 DNA reads TGTGCCAGTAGGAGACAGTGGGGAGGTGGGGCCAACGTCCTGACTTTC. This codes for CASRRQWGGGANVLTF.

V is TRBV7-8 and J is TRBJ1-5; D unclear. The CDR3 sequence is 14 residues long. Germline CDR1 reads SGHVS; CDR2 reads FQNEAQ. Trimming removed 0 bases from V and 3 bases from J, with 6 bases in between. CDR3 sequence (DNA): TGTGCCAGCAGCTTAGCGTGGACCAATCAGCCCCAGCATTTT. This codes for CASSLAWTNQPQHF.